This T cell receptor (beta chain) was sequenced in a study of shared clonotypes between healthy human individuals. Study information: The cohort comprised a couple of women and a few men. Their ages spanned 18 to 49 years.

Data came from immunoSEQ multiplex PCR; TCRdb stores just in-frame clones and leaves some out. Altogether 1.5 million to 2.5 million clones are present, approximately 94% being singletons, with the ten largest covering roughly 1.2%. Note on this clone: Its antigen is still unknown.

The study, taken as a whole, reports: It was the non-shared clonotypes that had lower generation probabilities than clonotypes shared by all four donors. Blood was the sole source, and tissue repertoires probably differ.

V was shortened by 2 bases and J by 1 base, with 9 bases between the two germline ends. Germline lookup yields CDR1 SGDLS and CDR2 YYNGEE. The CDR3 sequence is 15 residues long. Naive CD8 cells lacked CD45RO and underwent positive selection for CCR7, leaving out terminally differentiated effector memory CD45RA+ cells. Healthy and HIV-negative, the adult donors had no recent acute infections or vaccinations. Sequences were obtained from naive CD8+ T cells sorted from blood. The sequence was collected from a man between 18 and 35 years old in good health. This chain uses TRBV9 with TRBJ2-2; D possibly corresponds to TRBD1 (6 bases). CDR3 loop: CASSVSTGNTGELFF. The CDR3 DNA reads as TGTGCCAGCAGCGTGTCGACAGGGAACACCGGGGAGCTGTTTTTT.